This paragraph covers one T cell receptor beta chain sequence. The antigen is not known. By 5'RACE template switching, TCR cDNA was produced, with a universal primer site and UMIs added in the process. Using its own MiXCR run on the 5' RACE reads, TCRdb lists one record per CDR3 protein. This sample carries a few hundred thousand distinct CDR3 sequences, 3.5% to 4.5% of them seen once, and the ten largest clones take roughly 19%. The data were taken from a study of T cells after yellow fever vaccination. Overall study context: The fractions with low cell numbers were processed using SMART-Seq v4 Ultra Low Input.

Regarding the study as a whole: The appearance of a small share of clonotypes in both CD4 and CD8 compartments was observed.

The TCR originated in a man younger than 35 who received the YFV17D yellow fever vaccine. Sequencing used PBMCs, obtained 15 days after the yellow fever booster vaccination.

CDR3 sequence: CSARAEAGANEKLFF. CDR3 nucleotides: TGCAGTGCTAGAGCAGAAGCAGGGGCTAATGAAAAACTGTTTTTT. V usage is TRBV20-1 and J usage is TRBJ1-4, with D possibly matching TRBD1 (6 bases). The CDR3 has 15 amino acids. Germline V gives CDR1 DFQATT, CDR2 SNEGSKA (reference sequence). V was shortened by 1 base and J by 3 bases, with 12 bases between the two germline ends.